The 13 T cell receptor beta chains below all came from one sample that was sequenced in a study of blood T cell repertoires in COVID-19. Generated by immunoSEQ multiplex PCR, the TCRdb table keeps only in-frame clones and is missing some. The sample yields more than 140,000 clones, 70% to 90% seen once. The material sequenced was peripheral blood. These receptors were obtained from an older woman with acute or convalescent COVID-19.

The chain has TRBV14 and TRBJ1-4; the D gene is possibly TRBD1 (5 bases). V was cut by 3 bases and J by 7 bases, with 15 bases left in between. The CDR3 has 15 residues. CDR1 and CDR2 from the germline V gene are SGHDN and FVKESK. DNA of the CDR3: TGTGCCAGCAGCCAGGGGGGGACGAGGGGTGAAAAACTGTTTTTT. Translating gives CASSQGGTRGEKLFF.

The rearrangement links TRBV9 to TRBJ2-2; 7 nucleotides match TRBD2. Trimming removed 6 bases from V and 3 bases from J; junction bases left unmatched: 11. Per germline, CDR1 SGDLS and CDR2 YYNGEE. The CDR3 totals 16 residues. The CDR3 bases are TGTGCCAGCATTAGAGGGGAGGGGCCCTACACCGGGGAGCTGTTTTTT. Its translation is CASIRGEGPYTGELFF.

V gene TRBV28 combines with J gene TRBJ2-7; weak D call: TRBD2 (7 bases). CDR1 MDHEN and CDR2 SYDVKM come from the germline V gene. V lost 8 bases to trimming and J lost 5 bases, with 16 bases between them. The CDR3 length is 13 residues. The CDR3 sequence is CASGPRGGDEQYF. Here the CDR3 DNA reads TGTGCCAGCGGGCCCAGGGGAGGGGACGAGCAGTACTTC.

The chain couples TRBV2 to TRBJ1-5; possible D gene TRBD1, 6 bases. Trimming pared 4 bases from V and 5 bases from J, leaving 12 bases between. This CDR3 is 14 amino acids long. The V gene's germline CDR1 is SNHLY and CDR2 FYNNEI. CDR3 sequence: CASSARTAYQPQHF. Here the CDR3 DNA reads TGTGCCAGCAGTGCGAGGACAGCCTATCAGCCCCAGCATTTT. Drawing the rest from reference TRBV2 and TRBJ1-5, the complete variable domain is EPEVTQTPSHQVTQMGQEVILRCVPISNHLYFYWYRQILGQKVEFLVSFYNNEISEKSEIFDDQFSVERPDGSNFTLKIRSTKLEDSAMYFCASSARTAYQPQHFGDGTRLSIL.

As concerns this clone: This same CDR3 is encoded by further DNA sequences in the sample. The chain couples TRBV9 to TRBJ1-6; a possible D gene is TRBD1 (6 bases). Germline CDR1 SGDLS, CDR2 YYNGEE. The CDR3 contains 13 residues. Trimming shortened V by 2 bases and J by 6 bases, and 6 bases separated the two germline ends. The CDR3 sequence is CASSVDSNSPLHF. In nucleotides, the CDR3 is TGTGCCAGCAGCGTGGACAGTAATTCACCCCTCCACTTT. Variable domain in full (rest from reference TRBV9 and TRBJ1-6): DSGVTQTPKHLITATGQRVTLRCSPRSGDLSVYWYQQSLDQGLQFLIQYYNGEERAKGNILERFSAQQFPDLHSELNLSSLELGDSALYFCASSVDSNSPLHFGNGTRLTVT.

The chain links TRBV18 to TRBJ1-1; 8 positions agree with TRBD1. CDR1 and CDR2 (germline): KGHSH, LQKENI. This CDR3 is built from 13 residues. Trimming took 6 bases from V and 10 from J; bases not matched to a gene: 10. CDR3 amino acids: CASSPGQGGGAFF. The CDR3 bases are TGTGCCAGCTCGCCCGGACAGGGAGGGGGAGCTTTCTTT.

This rearrangement joins TRBV28 to TRBJ2-1; TRBD2 agrees at 10 bases. The V segment lost 6 bases and the J segment 15 bases; nucleotides outside the gene matches: 8. This CDR3 is built from 12 residues. CDR1 MDHEN and CDR2 SYDVKM come from the germline V gene. CDR3 protein: CASSESRLAGFF. The CDR3 region has the DNA TGTGCCAGCAGCGAAAGTCGACTAGCGGGGTTCTTC.

The CDR3 coding sequence is TGCGCCAGCAGCCAACGCACACAGGGGGGCACTGAAGCTTTCTTT. Residues: CASSQRTQGGTEAFF. The gene calls are TRBV4-3 and TRBJ1-1; 8 bases map to TRBD1. CDR1 is LGHNA and CDR2 is YSLEER in the germline V gene. V shed 2 bases and J 4 bases; nucleotides not matched to a gene: 6. This CDR3 spans 15 amino acids.

The chain is built from TRBV5-6 and TRBJ1-6; 7 nucleotides align to TRBD1. This CDR3 has 15 residues. V was clipped by 4 bases and J by 8 bases; unmatched bases: 9. Germline V lookup: CDR1 SGHDT, CDR2 YYEEEE. The CDR3 loop is CASSPRQGLDSPLHF. In DNA, the CDR3 is TGTGCCAGCAGCCCCCGACAGGGATTAGATTCACCCCTCCACTTT.

CDR3 sequence (DNA): TGCAGTGGAGAATTGAAGGAAAAACTGTTTTTT. As protein: CSGELKEKLFF. This chain connects TRBV20-1 to TRBJ1-4; D remains unclear. Germline-derived CDR1 and CDR2 are DFQATT and SNEGSKA (reference sequence). The CDR3 consists of 11 residues. V lost 7 bases, J lost 8 bases, and 11 bases lay in between.

In its sample, this clone was seen a few times. CDR3 coding DNA: TGTGCCAGCAGTTTATCTCTAGGGGGCAGGCCTTTTTATGGCTACACCTTC. Its translation is CASSLSLGGRPFYGYTF. The rearrangement uses TRBV27 and TRBJ1-2; 7 bases line up with TRBD1. Per the germline V gene, CDR1 is MNHEY and CDR2 is SMNVEV (reference sequence). Trimming took 0 bases from V and 5 from J; bases not matched to a gene: 12. CDR3 length: 17 amino acids.

This rearrangement joins TRBV27 to TRBJ1-1; 9 bases map to TRBD1. The CDR3 is made up of 12 amino acids. Trimming removed 3 bases from V and 10 bases from J; junction bases left unmatched: 3. Germline CDR1 is MNHEY and CDR2 is SMNVEV (reference sequence). For the CDR3, the DNA is TGTGCCAGCAGTTTGGGACAGGGCCGAGCTTTCTTT. It codes for CASSLGQGRAFF.

V gene TRBV5-4 combines with J gene TRBJ1-1, with D possibly being TRBD1 (5 bases). Germline assignment: CDR1 SGHNT and CDR2 YYREEE (reference sequence). CDR3 size: 16 residues. Trimming pared 0 bases from V and 5 bases from J, leaving 17 bases between. The CDR3 sequence is CASSLALGQGRTEAFF. For the CDR3, the DNA is TGTGCCAGCAGCTTGGCCCTAGGGCAGGGCAGGACTGAAGCTTTCTTT. Filled out from reference TRBV5-4 and TRBJ1-1, the complete variable domain reads ETGVTQSPTHLIKTRGQQVTLRCSSQSGHNTVSWYQQALGQGPQFIFQYYREEENGRGNFPPRFSGLQFPNYSSELNVNALELDDSALYLCASSLALGQGRTEAFFGQGTRLTVV.